This TCR beta chain was profiled in a study of regulatory T cells in long-lasting Graves disease. Findings and caveats of the study: Favoring TRBV28, TRBJ1-2 and TRBJ2-5 was a feature seen in persistent disease.

Arm-PCR of CDR3 regions with iRepertoire HTBI primers generated TCR beta libraries. TCRdb re-called the multiplex PCR reads with MiXCR, one entry per CDR3 protein. The sample yields roughly 380,000 distinct CDR3 sequences, less than 20% seen once. The V gene's germline CDR1 is LNHNV and CDR2 YYDKDF (reference sequence). V gave up 1 base and J gave up 5 bases; unmatched junction bases: 12. CDR3 size: 17 residues. Time point noted: newly diagnosed GD, antithyroid drugs for less than 3 months. PBMC RNA was the source of the TCR library. The collection involved drawing roughly 10 milliliters of peripheral blood into EDTA tubes. The sample holds many counts of this clonotype. Its antigen is undetermined.

The chain has TRBV15 and TRBJ2-5; 8 positions match TRBD1. The starting material was peripheral blood mononuclear cells (PBMCs), obtained at new diagnosis, from a patient treated with antithyroid drugs. The TCR originated in a female donor with Graves disease. The CDR3 loop reads CATSRVTGAGVVETQYF. CDR3 bases: TGTGCCACCAGCAGAGTGACAGGGGCCGGTGTTGTCGAGACCCAGTACTTC.